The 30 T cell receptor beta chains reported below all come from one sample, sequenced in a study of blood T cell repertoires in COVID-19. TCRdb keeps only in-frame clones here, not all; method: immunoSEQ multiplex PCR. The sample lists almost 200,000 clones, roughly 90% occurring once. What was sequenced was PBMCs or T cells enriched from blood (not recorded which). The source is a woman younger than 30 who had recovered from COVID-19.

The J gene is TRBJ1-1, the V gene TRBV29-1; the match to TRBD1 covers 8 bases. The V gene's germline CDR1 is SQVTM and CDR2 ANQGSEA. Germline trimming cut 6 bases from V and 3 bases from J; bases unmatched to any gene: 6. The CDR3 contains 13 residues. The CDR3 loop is CSVETGADTEAFF. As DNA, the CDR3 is TGCAGCGTAGAGACAGGGGCGGACACTGAAGCTTTCTTT.

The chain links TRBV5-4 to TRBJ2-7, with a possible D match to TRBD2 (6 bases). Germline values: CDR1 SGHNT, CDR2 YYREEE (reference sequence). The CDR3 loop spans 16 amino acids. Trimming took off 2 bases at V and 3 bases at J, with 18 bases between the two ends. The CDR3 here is CASSFGGVSGDYEQYF. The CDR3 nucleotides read TGTGCCAGCAGCTTCGGCGGGGTGTCGGGGGACTACGAGCAGTACTTC. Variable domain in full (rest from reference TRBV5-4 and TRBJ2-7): ETGVTQSPTHLIKTRGQQVTLRCSSQSGHNTVSWYQQALGQGPQFIFQYYREEENGRGNFPPRFSGLQFPNYSSELNVNALELDDSALYLCASSFGGVSGDYEQYFGPGTRLTVT.

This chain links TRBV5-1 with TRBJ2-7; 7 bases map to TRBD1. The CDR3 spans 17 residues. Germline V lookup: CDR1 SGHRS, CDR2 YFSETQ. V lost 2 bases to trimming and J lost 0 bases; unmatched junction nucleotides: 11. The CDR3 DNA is TGCGCCAGCAGCTTAAGTACTCCCGGGACAGTCTCCTACGAGCAGTACTTC. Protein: CASSLSTPGTVSYEQYF.

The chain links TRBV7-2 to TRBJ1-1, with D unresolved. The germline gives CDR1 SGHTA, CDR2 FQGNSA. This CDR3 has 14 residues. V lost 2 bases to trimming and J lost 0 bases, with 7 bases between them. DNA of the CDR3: TGTGCCAGCAGCTTAACGCGCATGAACACTGAAGCTTTCTTT. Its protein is CASSLTRMNTEAFF.

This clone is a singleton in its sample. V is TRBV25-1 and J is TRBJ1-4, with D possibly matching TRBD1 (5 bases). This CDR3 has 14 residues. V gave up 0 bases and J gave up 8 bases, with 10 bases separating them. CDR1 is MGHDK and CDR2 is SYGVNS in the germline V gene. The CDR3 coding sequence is TGTGCCAGCAGTGAATATAAGCCAGGGGAAAAACTGTTTTTT. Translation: CASSEYKPGEKLFF.

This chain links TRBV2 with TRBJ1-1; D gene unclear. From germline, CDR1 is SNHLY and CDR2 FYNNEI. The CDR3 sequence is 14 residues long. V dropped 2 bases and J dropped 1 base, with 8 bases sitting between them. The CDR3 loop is CASSESAGNTEAFF. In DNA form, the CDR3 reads TGTGCCAGCAGTGAATCTGCAGGGAACACTGAAGCTTTCTTT. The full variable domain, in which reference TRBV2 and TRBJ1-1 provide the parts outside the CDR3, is EPEVTQTPSHQVTQMGQEVILRCVPISNHLYFYWYRQILGQKVEFLVSFYNNEISEKSEIFDDQFSVERPDGSNFTLKIRSTKLEDSAMYFCASSESAGNTEAFFGQGTRLTVV.

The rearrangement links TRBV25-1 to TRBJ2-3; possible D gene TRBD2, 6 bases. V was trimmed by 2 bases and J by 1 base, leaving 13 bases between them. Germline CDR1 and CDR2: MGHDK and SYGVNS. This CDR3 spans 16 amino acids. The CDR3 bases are TGTGCCAGCAGTGAAGGGGTCGGCGGGGGCACAGATACGCAGTATTTT. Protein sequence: CASSEGVGGGTDTQYF. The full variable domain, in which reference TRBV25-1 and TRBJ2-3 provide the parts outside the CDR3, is EADIYQTPRYLVIGTGKKITLECSQTMGHDKMYWYQQDPGMELHLIHYSYGVNSTEKGDLSSESTVSRIRTEHFPLTLESARPSHTSQYLCASSEGVGGGTDTQYFGPGTRLTVL.

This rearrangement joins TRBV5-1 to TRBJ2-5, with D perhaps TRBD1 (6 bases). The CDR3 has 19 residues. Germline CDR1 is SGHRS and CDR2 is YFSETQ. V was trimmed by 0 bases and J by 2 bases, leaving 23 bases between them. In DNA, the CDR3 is TGCGCCAGCAGCTTGGATCTTGGGTTTAACAGGGACCAGCAAGAGACCCAGTACTTC. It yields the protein CASSLDLGFNRDQQETQYF.

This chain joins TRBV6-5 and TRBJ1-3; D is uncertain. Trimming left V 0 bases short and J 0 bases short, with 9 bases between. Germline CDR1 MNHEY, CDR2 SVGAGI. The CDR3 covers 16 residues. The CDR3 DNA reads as TGTGCCAGCAGTTACTCGAAGGAGGGCTCTGGAAACACCATATATTTT. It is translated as CASSYSKEGSGNTIYF.

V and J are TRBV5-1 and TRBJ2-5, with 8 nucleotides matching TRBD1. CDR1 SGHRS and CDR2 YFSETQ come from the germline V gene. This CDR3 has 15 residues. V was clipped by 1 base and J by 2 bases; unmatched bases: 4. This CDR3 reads CASSLTGGPQETQYF. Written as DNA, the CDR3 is TGCGCCAGCAGCTTGACAGGGGGGCCTCAAGAGACCCAGTACTTC.

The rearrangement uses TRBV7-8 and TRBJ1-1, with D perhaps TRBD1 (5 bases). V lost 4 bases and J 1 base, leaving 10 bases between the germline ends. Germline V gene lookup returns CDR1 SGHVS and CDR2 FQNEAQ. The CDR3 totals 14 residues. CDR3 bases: TGTGCCAGCAGCTGGAGGGGCCAGAACACTGAAGCTTTCTTT. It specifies CASSWRGQNTEAFF.

CDR3 loop: CASSQEDSLHEQFF. The CDR3 DNA reads as TGTGCCAGCAGCCAAGAAGACAGTCTCCATGAGCAGTTCTTC. J is TRBJ2-1 and V is TRBV3-1 (or the pseudogene TRBV3-2), with D possibly being TRBD1 (5 bases). The V end lost 0 bases, the J end lost 8 bases, and 11 bases lay between the germline ends. Germline CDR1 reads LGHDT; CDR2 reads YNNKEL (reference sequence). CDR3 length equals 14 residues.

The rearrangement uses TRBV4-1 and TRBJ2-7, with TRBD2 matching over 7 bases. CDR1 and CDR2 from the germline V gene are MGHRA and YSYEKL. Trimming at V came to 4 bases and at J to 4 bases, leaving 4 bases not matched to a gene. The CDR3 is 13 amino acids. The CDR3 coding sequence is TGCGCCAGCAGCCTTAGCGGGCCTTACGAGCAGTACTTC. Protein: CASSLSGPYEQYF.

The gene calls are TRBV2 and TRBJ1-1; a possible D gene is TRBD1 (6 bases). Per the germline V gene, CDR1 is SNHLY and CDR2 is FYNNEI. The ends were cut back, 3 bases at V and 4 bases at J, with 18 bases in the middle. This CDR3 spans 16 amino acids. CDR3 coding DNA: TGTGCCAGCAGTGACCTCCTAACAGGGTTGGTCACTGAAGCTTTCTTT. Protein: CASSDLLTGLVTEAFF. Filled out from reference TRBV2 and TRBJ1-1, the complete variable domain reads EPEVTQTPSHQVTQMGQEVILRCVPISNHLYFYWYRQILGQKVEFLVSFYNNEISEKSEIFDDQFSVERPDGSNFTLKIRSTKLEDSAMYFCASSDLLTGLVTEAFFGQGTRLTVV.

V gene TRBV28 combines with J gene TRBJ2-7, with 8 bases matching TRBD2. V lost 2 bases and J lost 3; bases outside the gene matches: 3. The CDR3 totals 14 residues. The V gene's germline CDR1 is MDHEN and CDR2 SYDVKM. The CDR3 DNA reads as TGTGCCAGCAGTTTACGGGGGGGTGGCTACGAGCAGTACTTC. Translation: CASSLRGGGYEQYF.

The CDR3 DNA reads TGTGCCAGCAGTGAAGTGGAGGGCACTGAAGCTTTCTTT. This encodes CASSEVEGTEAFF. This chain uses TRBV2 with TRBJ1-1; no reliable D call. The CDR3 is 13 amino acids. V was clipped by 1 base and J by 4 bases, with 7 bases between them. Germline lookup yields CDR1 SNHLY and CDR2 FYNNEI. The entire variable domain, with the rest obtained from reference TRBV2 and TRBJ1-1, is as follows: EPEVTQTPSHQVTQMGQEVILRCVPISNHLYFYWYRQILGQKVEFLVSFYNNEISEKSEIFDDQFSVERPDGSNFTLKIRSTKLEDSAMYFCASSEVEGTEAFFGQGTRLTVV.

The CDR3 coding sequence is TGTGCCAGTAGTATTGTAGAGAGCACCCTTTACTATGGCTACACCTTC. Amino acids: CASSIVESTLYYGYTF. J is TRBJ1-2 and V is TRBV19; no definite D call. CDR1 is LNHDA and CDR2 is SQIVND in the germline V gene (reference sequence). Trimming left V 3 bases short and J 3 bases short, with 17 bases between. The CDR3 sequence is 16 residues long.

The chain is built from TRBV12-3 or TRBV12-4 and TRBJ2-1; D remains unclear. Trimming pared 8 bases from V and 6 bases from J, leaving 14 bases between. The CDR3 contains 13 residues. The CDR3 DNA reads TGTGCCAGCGGTAGAAGTCCTCGCAATGAGCAGTTCTTC. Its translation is CASGRSPRNEQFF.

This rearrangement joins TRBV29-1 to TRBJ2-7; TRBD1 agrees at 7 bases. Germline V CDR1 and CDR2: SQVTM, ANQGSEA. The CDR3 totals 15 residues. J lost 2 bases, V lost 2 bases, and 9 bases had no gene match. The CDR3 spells CSVELQGEGAYEQYF. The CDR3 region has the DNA TGCAGCGTTGAATTGCAGGGGGAAGGGGCCTACGAGCAGTACTTC.

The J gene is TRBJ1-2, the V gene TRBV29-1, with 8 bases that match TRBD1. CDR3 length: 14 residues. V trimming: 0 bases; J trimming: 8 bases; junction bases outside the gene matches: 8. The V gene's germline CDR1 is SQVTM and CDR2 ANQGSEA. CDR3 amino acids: CSVEDSSGQAGYTF. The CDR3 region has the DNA TGCAGCGTTGAAGATTCGTCGGGACAGGCGGGCTACACCTTC. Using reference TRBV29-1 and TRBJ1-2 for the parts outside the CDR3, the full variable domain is SAVISQKPSRDICQRGTSLTIQCQVDSQVTMMFWYRQQPGQSLTLIATANQGSEATYESGFVIDKFPISRPNLTFSTLTVSNMSPEDSSIYLCSVEDSSGQAGYTFGSGTRLTVV.

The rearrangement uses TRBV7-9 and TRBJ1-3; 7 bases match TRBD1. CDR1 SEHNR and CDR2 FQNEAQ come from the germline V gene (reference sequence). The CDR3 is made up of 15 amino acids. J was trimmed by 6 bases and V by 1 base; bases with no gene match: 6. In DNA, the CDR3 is TGTGCCAGCAGCTTAGGCGGACAGGCAGCAAACACCATATATTTT. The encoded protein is CASSLGGQAANTIYF.

The CDR3: CASSQEPPSGEETQYF. The CDR3 nucleotides are TGCGCCAGCAGCCAAGAACCTCCTAGCGGGGAAGAGACCCAGTACTTC. The chain employs TRBV4-1 and TRBJ2-5; 9 bases are a match to TRBD2. This CDR3 has 16 residues. The V gene's germline CDR1 is MGHRA and CDR2 YSYEKL. The trim removed 0 bases at V and 3 bases at J, leaving 5 bases unmatched.

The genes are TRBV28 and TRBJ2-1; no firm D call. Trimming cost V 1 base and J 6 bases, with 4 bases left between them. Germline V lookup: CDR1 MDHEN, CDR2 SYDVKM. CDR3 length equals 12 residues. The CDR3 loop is CASSLFRNEQFF. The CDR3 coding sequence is TGTGCCAGCAGTTTATTCCGCAATGAGCAGTTCTTC. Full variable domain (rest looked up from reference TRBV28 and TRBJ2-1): DVKVTQSSRYLVKRTGEKVFLECVQDMDHENMFWYRQDPGLGLRLIYFSYDVKMKEKGDIPEGYSVSREKKERFSLILESASTNQTSMYLCASSLFRNEQFFGPGTRLTVL.

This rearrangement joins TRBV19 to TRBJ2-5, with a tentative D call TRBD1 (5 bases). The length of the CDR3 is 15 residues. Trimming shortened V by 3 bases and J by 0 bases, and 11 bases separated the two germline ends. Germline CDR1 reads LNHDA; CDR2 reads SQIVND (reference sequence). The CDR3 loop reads CASSILGANQETQYF. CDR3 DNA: TGTGCCAGTAGTATCCTAGGGGCGAACCAAGAGACCCAGTACTTC.

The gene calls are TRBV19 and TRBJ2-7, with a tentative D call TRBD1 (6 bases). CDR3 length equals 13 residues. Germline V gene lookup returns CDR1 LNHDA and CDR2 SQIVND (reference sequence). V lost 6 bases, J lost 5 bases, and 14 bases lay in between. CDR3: CASSVQGSHEQYF. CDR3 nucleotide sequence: TGTGCCAGTAGCGTCCAGGGGTCCCACGAGCAGTACTTC.

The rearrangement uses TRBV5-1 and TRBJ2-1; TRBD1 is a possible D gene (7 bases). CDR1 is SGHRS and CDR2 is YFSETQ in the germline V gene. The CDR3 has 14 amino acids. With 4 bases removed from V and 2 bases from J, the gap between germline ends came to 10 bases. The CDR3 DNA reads TGCGCCAGCAGCCCAGGGGGGCCCTACAATGAGCAGTTCTTC. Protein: CASSPGGPYNEQFF.

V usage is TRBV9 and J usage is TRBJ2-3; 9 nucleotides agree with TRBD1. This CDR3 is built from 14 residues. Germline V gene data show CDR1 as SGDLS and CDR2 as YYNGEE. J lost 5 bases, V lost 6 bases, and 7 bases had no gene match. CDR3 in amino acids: CASTPGQGIDTQYF. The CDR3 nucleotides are TGTGCCAGCACTCCGGGACAGGGTATAGATACGCAGTATTTT.

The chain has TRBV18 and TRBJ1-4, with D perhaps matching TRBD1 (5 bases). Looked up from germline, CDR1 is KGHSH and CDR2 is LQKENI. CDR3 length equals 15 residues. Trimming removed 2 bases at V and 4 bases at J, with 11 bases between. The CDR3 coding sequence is TGTGCCAGCTCACCAGCGGGACCGATTAATGAAAAACTGTTTTTT. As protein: CASSPAGPINEKLFF.

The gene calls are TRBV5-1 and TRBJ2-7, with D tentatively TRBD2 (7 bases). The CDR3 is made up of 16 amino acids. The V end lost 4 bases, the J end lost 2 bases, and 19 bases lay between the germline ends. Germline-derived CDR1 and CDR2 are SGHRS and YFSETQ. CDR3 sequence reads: CASSPARGGETYEQYF. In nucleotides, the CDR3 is TGCGCCAGCAGCCCAGCAAGGGGGGGAGAAACCTACGAGCAGTACTTC.

CDR3 nucleotide sequence: TGTGCCAGCTCACCCGAGTCAACCCAGTACTTC. Translation: CASSPESTQYF. V usage is TRBV18 and J usage is TRBJ2-5; D gene uncertain. Per germline, CDR1 KGHSH and CDR2 LQKENI. The germline V and J ends were trimmed by 3 bases and 8 bases, with 7 bases remaining between them. The CDR3 length is 11 residues.